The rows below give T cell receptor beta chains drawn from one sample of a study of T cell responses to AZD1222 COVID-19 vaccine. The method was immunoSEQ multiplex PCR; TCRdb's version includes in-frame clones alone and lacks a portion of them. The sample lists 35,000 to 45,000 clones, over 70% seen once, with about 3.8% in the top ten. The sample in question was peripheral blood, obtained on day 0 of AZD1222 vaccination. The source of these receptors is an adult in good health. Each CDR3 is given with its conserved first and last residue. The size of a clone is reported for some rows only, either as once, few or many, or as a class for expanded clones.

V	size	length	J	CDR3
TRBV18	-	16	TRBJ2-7	CASSPEVAQGLYEQYF
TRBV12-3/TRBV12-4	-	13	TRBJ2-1	CASSWTRGNEQFF
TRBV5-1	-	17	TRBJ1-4	CASSLVGTGTANEKLFF
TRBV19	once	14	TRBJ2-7	CASRVQQNSYEQYF
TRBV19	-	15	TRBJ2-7	CASSDPPGATYEQYF
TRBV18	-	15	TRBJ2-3	CASSPGQASTDTQYF
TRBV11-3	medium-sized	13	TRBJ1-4	CASSLKGDEKLFF
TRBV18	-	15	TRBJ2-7	CASSLARGRGYEQYF
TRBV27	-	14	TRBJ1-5	CASRPLRANQPQHF
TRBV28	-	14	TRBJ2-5	CASTNSGAQETQYF
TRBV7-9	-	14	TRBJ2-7	CASSPEGNSYEQYF
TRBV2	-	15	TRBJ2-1	CASTKGTGGPNEQFF
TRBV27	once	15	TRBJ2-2	CASYRTGAGTGELFF